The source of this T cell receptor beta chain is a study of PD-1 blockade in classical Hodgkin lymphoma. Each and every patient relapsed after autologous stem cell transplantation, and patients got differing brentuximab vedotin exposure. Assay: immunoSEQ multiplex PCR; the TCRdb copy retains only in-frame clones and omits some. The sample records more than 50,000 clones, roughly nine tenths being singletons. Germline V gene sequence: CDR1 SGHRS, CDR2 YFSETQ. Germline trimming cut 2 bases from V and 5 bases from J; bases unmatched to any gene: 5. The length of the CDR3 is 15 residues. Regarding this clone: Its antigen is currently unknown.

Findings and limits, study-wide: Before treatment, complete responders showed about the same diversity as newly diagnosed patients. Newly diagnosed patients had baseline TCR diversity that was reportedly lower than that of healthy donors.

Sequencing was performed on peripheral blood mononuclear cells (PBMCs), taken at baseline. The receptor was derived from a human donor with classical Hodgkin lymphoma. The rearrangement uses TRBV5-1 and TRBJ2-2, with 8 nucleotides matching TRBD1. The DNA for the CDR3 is TGCGCCAGCAGCTTCCGACAGGGGAATACCGGGGAGCTGTTTTTT. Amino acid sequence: CASSFRQGNTGELFF. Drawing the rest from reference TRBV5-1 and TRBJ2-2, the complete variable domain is KAGVTQTPRYLIKTRGQQVTLSCSPISGHRSVSWYQQTPGQGLQFLFEYFSETQRNKGNFPGRFSGRQFSNSRSEMNVSTLELGDSALYLCASSFRQGNTGELFFGEGSRLTVL.